The clone carrying this T cell receptor beta chain has a single count. This CDR3 comprises 12 residues. Germline V CDR1 and CDR2: MNHEY, SVGAGI. Between the trimmed V and J ends, which lost 10 bases and 6 bases, there was a span of 12 bases. This entry is derived from a study of control samples from healthy donors and cancer patients. The protocol was immunoSEQ multiplex PCR, while the TCRdb copy is restricted to in-frame clones and leaves out a portion. The sample holds about 130,000 clones, about 95% seen once. The TCR comes from a man aged 30-40 years in good health. Source material: blood. V and J are TRBV6-5 and TRBJ2-2; D not certain. The CDR3 DNA reads TGTGCCACCTCGGACGAGGCCGGGGAGCTGTTTTTT. Translation: CATSDEAGELFF.